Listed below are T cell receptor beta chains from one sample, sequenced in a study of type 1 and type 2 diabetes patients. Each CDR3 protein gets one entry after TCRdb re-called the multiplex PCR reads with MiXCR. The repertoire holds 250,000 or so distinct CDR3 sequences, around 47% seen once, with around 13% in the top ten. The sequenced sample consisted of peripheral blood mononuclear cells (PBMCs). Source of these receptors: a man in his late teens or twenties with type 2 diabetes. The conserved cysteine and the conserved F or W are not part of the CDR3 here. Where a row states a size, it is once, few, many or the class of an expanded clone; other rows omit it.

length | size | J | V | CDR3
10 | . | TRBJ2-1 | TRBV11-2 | AIGRGYDEQF
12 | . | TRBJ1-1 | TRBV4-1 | ASSHPARNTEAF
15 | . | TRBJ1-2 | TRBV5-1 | ASSSTPEASRNYGYT
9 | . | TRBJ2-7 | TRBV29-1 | SVASLSEQY
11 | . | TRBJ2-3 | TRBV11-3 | ASSVRQGEGQY
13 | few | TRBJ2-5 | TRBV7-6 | ASSPRTGGLQTQY
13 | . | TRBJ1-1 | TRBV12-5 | ASGLVPTLGTEAF
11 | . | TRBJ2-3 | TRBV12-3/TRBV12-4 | ASSRGVGDTQY
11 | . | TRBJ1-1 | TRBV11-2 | ASSIIRDGLAF
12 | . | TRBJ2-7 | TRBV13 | ASSPGTGFREQY
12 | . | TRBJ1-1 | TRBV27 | ASSLSQGGTEAF
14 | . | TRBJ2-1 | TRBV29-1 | SAPLPGTGSYNEQF
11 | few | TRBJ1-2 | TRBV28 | ASSFTGAYGYT
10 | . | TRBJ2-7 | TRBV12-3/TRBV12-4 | ASSLEYLEQY
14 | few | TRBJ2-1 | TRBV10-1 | ASSGSPGQGFHEQF
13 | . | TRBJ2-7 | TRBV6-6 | ASSYSSEQTYEQY
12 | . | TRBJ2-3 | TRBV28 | ASSGQGYTDTQY
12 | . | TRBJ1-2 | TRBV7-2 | AISGGAGHYGYT
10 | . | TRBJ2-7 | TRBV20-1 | SAKRQGSPAY
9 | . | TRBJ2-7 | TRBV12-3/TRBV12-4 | ASSMAGEQY
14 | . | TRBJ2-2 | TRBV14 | ASSQLGSTNTGELF
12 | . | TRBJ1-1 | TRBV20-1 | SAIRQTMNTEAF
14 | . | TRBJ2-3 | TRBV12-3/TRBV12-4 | ASSPFPTASTDTQY
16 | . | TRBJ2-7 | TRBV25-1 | ASSRAWGPSIPSYEQY
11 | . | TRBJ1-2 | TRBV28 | AHWEGANYGYT
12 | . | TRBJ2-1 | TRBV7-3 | ASSLLAGSVEQF
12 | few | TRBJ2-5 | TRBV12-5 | ASGLAGYKETQY
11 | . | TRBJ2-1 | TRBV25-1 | ASMPGGWNEQF
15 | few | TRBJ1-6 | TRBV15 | ATSTKRGGTKNSPLH
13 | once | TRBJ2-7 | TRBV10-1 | ASSIVAERSYEQY
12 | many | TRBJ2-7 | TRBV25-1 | ASSAYRGGAEQY
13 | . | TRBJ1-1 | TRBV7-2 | ASSLAGGVDTEAF
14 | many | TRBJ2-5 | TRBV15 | ATSRDSPTAQETQY
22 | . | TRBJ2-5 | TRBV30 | AWSVVRQMDGSGLRFLTQETQY
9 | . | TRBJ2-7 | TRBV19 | ASGDPYEQY
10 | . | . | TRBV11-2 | ASSHPVGEQF
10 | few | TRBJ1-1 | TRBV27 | ASSPGGGEAF
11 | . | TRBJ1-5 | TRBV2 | ASRPDSNQPQH
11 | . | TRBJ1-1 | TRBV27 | ASSLIRGTEAF
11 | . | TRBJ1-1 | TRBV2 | ATRDGPNTEAF
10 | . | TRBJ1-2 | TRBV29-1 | SVEVTVYGYT
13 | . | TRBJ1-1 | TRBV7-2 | ASSLTTGINTEAS
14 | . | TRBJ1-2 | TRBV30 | AWSQQPGQGKDGYT
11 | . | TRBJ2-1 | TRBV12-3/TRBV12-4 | ATQTDLYNEQF
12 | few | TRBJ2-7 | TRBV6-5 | ASSYDRGTYEQY
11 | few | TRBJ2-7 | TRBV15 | ASARWGTYEQY
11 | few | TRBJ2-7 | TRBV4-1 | ASSEYSSYEQY
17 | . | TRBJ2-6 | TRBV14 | ASNQVGRGRVGGANVLT
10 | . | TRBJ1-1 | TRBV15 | ATSRGETEAF
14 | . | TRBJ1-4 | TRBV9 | ASGNPRDSPNEKLF
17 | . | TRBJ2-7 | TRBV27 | ASSQNFIPGRLNSYEQY